This T cell receptor (beta chain) stems from a study of graft-versus-host responses after intestinal transplantation. Whole-study context: Each patient got anti-thymocyte globulin induction, then tacrolimus and steroids for around three years.

Findings and caveats of the study: Detected in recipient marrow were GvH clones, some of which were first observed in ileum or blood. Subjects displaying graft-donor T cell macrochimerism possessed elevated graft-versus-host to host-versus-graft clonal ratios inside allografts.

To note about this clone: No antigen is known for it.

The table came from immunoSEQ multiplex PCR; TCRdb's copy has only in-frame clones and leaves some out. Counted here are more than 85,000 clones, 82% occurring once; the ten biggest clones make up about 0.8%. Germline CDR1 SGHNT, CDR2 YYREEE (reference sequence). The CDR3 totals 13 residues. J was trimmed by 2 bases and V by 2 bases; bases with no gene match: 0. The J gene is TRBJ2-7, the V gene TRBV5-4; 8 bases are shared with TRBD2. This clonotype was obtained from a human donor who received an intestinal transplant. This sample comprised unstimulated CD4+ T cells sorted from spleen or lymph node cells, obtained before intestinal transplant. The CDR3 DNA is TGTGCCAGCAGCTTCGGGGGGGCCTACGAGCAGTACTTC. Amino acid sequence: CASSFGGAYEQYF. The whole variable domain, remainder taken from reference TRBV5-4 and TRBJ2-7, is ETGVTQSPTHLIKTRGQQVTLRCSSQSGHNTVSWYQQALGQGPQFIFQYYREEENGRGNFPPRFSGLQFPNYSSELNVNALELDDSALYLCASSFGGAYEQYFGPGTRLTVT.